This is a list of T cell receptor beta chains from one sample in a study of cytomegalovirus exposure and HLA in healthy donors. Here immunoSEQ multiplex PCR was the method, and the copy in TCRdb shows in-frame clones only, minus some. Found here are about 64,000 clones; the top ten clones hold 3.6%. Sequenced sample: PBMCs. The receptors here all came from a woman aged 18 to 35 in good health and CMV-seronegative. Both conserved end residues are part of each CDR3. Fields, in order: J gene, CDR3 length, D gene, V gene, CDR3 DNA, CDR3 protein. D genes are given only for firm matches.

>TRBJ1-4|13|TRBD1|TRBV29-1
TGCAGCGCTTCCGACAGGGGCGTGGAAAAACTGTTTTTT
CSASDRGVEKLFF
>TRBJ1-2|14|.|TRBV2
TGTGCCAGCAGTGAGAGGCAAGCTAACTATGGCTACACCTTC
CASSERQANYGYTF
>TRBJ2-7|14|TRBD2|TRBV10-3
TGTGCCATCAGTGAGGGGGCGGGAGCCTACGAGCAGTACTTC
CAISEGAGAYEQYF
>TRBJ1-1|15|TRBD1|TRBV5-4
TGTGCCAGCAGCTTGGAAACAGGGGGCAACACTGAAGCTTTCTTT
CASSLETGGNTEAFF
>TRBJ1-2|10|.|TRBV1
TGCACCAGCAGCCCTCGGGGCTACACCTTC
CTSSPRGYTF
>TRBJ1-2|13|TRBD1|TRBV7-9
TGTGCCAGCAGCCCCCGGGACAGCTATGGCTACACCTTC
CASSPRDSYGYTF
>TRBJ2-3|19|TRBD2|TRBV7-9
TGTGCCAGCAGCTTAGGGCTAGCGGGGGCCTCCATTCCCACAGATACGCAGTATTTT
CASSLGLAGASIPTDTQYF
>TRBJ1-2|15|.|TRBV19
TGTGCCAGTAGTATTTACCGGGGAGGGAACTATGGCTACACCTTC
CASSIYRGGNYGYTF
>TRBJ2-2|17|TRBD2|TRBV10-1
TGCGCCAGCAGCGGGACTAGCGGGAGGACCCGCACCGGGGAGCTGTTTTTT
CASSGTSGRTRTGELFF
>TRBJ1-1|14|.|TRBV19
TGTGCCAGTAGTAGCAACAGAGAAAGCACTGAAGCTTTCTTT
CASSSNRESTEAFF
>TRBJ2-1|15|TRBD2|TRBV6-1
TGTGCCAGCAGTGCTGTAGCGGGAGGGTCTTTAGAGCAGTTCTTC
CASSAVAGGSLEQFF
>TRBJ1-1|16|.|TRBV4-1
TGCGCCAGCAGCCAAGAATCGTTGAGGGGAGGCACTGAAGCTTTCTTT
CASSQESLRGGTEAFF
>TRBJ1-2|13|.|TRBV5-1
TGCGCCAGCAGCCCTAGCGGGCCGCGCGGCTACACCTTC
CASSPSGPRGYTF
>TRBJ2-7|13|TRBD2|TRBV7-9
TGTGCCAGCAGCTTAAGCGGGATCGACGAGCAGTACTTC
CASSLSGIDEQYF
>TRBJ2-1|15|.|TRBV30
TGTGCCTGGAGTCCCCCGATCAGCAGGGGACACGAGCAGTTCTTC
CAWSPPISRGHEQFF
>TRBJ1-1|15|.|TRBV6-1
TGTGCCAGCAGTCGATCTACAGTACTGAACACTGAAGCTTTCTTT
CASSRSTVLNTEAFF
>TRBJ1-2|15|.|TRBV7-8
TGTGCCAGCAGCGCCATGAGCGGTTACTCCTATGGCTACACCTTC
CASSAMSGYSYGYTF
>TRBJ2-7|14|TRBD1|TRBV7-9
TGTGCCAGCAGCTTCGAAAGGGGGCCCTACGAGCAGTACTTC
CASSFERGPYEQYF
>TRBJ1-1|12|.|TRBV6-5
TGTGCCAGCAGCCCCGGCGGGTTAGAAGCTTTCTTT
CASSPGGLEAFF
>TRBJ2-2|12|.|TRBV19
TGTGCCAGTAGTAGAGACTCCGGGGAGCTGTTTTTT
CASSRDSGELFF
>TRBJ2-4|14|TRBD2|TRBV7-9
TGTGCCAGCACAAGCGGGAGTGCCAAAAACATTCAGTACTTC
CASTSGSAKNIQYF
>TRBJ1-2|11|TRBD1|TRBV19
TGTGCCGGATCCGACAGGGGAAGCTACACCTTC
CAGSDRGSYTF
>TRBJ2-7|14|.|TRBV7-8
TGTGCCAGCAGCCCTTCTGGAGTCGCCTACGAGCAGTACTTC
CASSPSGVAYEQYF
>TRBJ1-1|13|.|TRBV5-1
TGCGCCAGCAGCTTGGCCGGAGGCCCTGAAGCTTTCTTT
CASSLAGGPEAFF
>TRBJ2-2|14|TRBD2|TRBV11-2
TGTGCCAGCAGCCCCAGCGGGAGAGCAGGGGAGCTGTTTTTT
CASSPSGRAGELFF
>TRBJ1-1|17|.|TRBV13
TGTGCCAGCAGTTTGAGTGGTGTAGGGGGAAGGAACACTGAAGCTTTCTTT
CASSLSGVGGRNTEAFF
>TRBJ1-1|15|.|TRBV7-9
TGTGCCAGCAGCCCACAGACAGACCCGAACACTGAAGCTTTCTTT
CASSPQTDPNTEAFF
>TRBJ1-1|9|.|TRBV20-1
TGCAATAGGGGAACTGAAGCTTTCTTT
CNRGTEAFF
>TRBJ1-2|13|.|TRBV28
TGTGCCAGCAGGCAGGACTTAAACTATGGCTACACCTTC
CASRQDLNYGYTF
>TRBJ2-7|15|TRBD2|TRBV25-1
TGTGCCAGCAGTGGTCGACTAGCGGGGGCCTACGAGCAGTACTTC
CASSGRLAGAYEQYF
>TRBJ2-3|13|.|TRBV6-4
TGTGCCAGCAGTGAAAGCGATCAGGGGACGCAGTATTTT
CASSESDQGTQYF
>TRBJ1-2|13|.|TRBV14
TGTGCCAGCAGCCAAGGGGGGCCCCTAGGCTACACCTTC
CASSQGGPLGYTF
>TRBJ2-1|15|TRBD2|TRBV6-5
TGTGCCAGCAGCCCACTAGCGGTTCCCGACAATGAGCAGTTCTTC
CASSPLAVPDNEQFF
>TRBJ1-3|15|.|TRBV9
TGTGCCAGCAGCTCCTTTGACAACTCTGGAAACACCATATATTTT
CASSSFDNSGNTIYF
>TRBJ1-2|15|TRBD1|TRBV6-5
TGTGCCAGCAGTTCCAGGGGGCCGGGGGACTATGGCTACACCTTC
CASSSRGPGDYGYTF
>TRBJ1-2|16|TRBD1|TRBV4-1
TGCGCCAGCAGCCAGAATCATCAGGGGGCCCACTATGGCTACACCTTC
CASSQNHQGAHYGYTF
>TRBJ1-1|12|.|TRBV30
TGTGCCTCCCTCTCGGGGGTGGCTGAAGCTTTCTTT
CASLSGVAEAFF
>TRBJ1-1|13|.|TRBV7-9
TGTGCCAGCAGCCCACAGGGAGACACTGAAGCTTTCTTT
CASSPQGDTEAFF